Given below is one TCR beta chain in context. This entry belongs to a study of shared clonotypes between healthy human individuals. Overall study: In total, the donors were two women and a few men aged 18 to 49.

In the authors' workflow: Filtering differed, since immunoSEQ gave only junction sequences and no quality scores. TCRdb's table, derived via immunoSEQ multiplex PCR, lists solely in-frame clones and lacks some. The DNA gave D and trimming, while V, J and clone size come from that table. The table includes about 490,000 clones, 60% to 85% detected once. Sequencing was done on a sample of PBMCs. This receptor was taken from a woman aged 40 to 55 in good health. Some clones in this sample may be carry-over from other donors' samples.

CDR3 nucleotide sequence: TGTGCCAGCAGTAGCGGGAGGGCCCTCGGCACAGATACGCAGTATTTT. Its protein is CASSSGRALGTDTQYF. This chain joins TRBV7-3 and TRBJ2-3; 11 bases line up with TRBD2. V lost 6 bases and J lost 1; bases outside the gene matches: 6. Germline CDR1 is SGHTA and CDR2 is FQGTGA. This CDR3 contains 16 residues.